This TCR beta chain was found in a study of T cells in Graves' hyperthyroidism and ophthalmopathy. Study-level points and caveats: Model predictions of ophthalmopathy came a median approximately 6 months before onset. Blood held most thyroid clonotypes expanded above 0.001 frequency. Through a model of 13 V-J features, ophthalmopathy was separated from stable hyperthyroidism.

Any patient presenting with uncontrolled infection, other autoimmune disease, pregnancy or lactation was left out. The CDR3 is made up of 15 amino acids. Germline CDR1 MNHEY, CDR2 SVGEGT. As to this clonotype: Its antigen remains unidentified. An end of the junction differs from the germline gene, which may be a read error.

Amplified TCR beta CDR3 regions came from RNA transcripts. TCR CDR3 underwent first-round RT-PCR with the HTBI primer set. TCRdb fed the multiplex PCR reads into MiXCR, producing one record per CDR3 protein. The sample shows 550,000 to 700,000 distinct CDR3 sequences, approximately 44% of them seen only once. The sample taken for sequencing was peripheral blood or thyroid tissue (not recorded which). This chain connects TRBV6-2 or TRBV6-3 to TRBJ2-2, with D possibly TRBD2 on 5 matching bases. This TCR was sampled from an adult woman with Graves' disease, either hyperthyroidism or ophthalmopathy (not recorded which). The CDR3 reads CASNYARVSTGELFF. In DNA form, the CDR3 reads TGTGCCAGCAATTACGCGCGGGTGAGCACCGGGGAGCTGTTTTTT.